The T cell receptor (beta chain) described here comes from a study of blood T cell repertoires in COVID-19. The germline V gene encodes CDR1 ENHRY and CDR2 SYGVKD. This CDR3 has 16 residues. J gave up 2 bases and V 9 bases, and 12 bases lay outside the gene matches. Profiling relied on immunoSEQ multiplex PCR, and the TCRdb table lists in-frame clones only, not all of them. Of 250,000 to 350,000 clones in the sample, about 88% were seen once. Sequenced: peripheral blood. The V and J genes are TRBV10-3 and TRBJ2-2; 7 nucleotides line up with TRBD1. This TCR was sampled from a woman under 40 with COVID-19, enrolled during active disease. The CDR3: CAISSSGTVNTGELFF. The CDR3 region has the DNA TGTGCCATAAGCAGTTCCGGGACAGTTAACACCGGGGAGCTGTTTTTT.